This T cell receptor (beta chain) was sequenced for a study of tumor-infiltrating lymphocytes in localized non-small cell lung cancer. Study-wide context: Tumor tissue and non-adjacent uninvolved lung came from each patient. Whole-study results and caveats: TCRbeta sequencing showed higher T cell infiltration in tumors than uninvolved lung. Each assay used a separate piece of the same tissue.

V shed 3 bases and J shed 3 bases, with 18 bases lying between them. The CDR3 runs to 16 residues. Germline lookup yields CDR1 SGHAT and CDR2 FQNNGV. Note on this clone: Its antigen remains unidentified.

Method: immunoSEQ multiplex PCR; TCRdb's copy keeps in-frame clones and lacks some. The sample lists over 10,000 clones, roughly 80% occurring once. The rearrangement uses TRBV11-2 and TRBJ2-7; TRBD1 is a possible D gene (5 bases). The source of this sequence is a human donor with non-small cell lung cancer. Material for sequencing was uninvolved lung tissue not adjacent to the tumor. The chain's CDR3 is CASSFSMAGFRYEQYF. The CDR3 DNA reads as TGTGCCAGCAGCTTTTCTATGGCAGGGTTCCGCTACGAGCAGTACTTC.